The rows below give T cell receptor beta chains drawn from one sample of a study of shared clonotypes between healthy human individuals. Method: immunoSEQ multiplex PCR; TCRdb's copy keeps in-frame clones and lacks some. The data contain around 600,000 clones, 95% of them singletons. Material: naive CD8+ T cells sorted from blood. All receptors derive from a woman younger than 45 in good health. The CDR3 runs from the conserved cysteine through the conserved F or W. Each record gives: V gene, D gene, J gene, clone size, CDR3 protein, CDR3 DNA. The D gene is left open where the match is weak. The size of a clone is reported for some rows only, either as once, few or many, or as a class for expanded clones.

v_call: TRBV5-6
d_call: TRBD2
j_call: TRBJ2-7
clone_size: .
cdr3_aa: CASSFSGSSSYEQYF
cdr3_nt: TGTGCCAGCAGCTTTAGCGGGAGTAGCTCCTACGAGCAGTACTTC

v_call: TRBV7-8
d_call: .
j_call: TRBJ2-7
clone_size: .
cdr3_aa: CASSFPPGTSETYEQYF
cdr3_nt: TGTGCCAGCAGCTTCCCCCCTGGAACTTCGGAGACCTACGAGCAGTACTTC

v_call: TRBV6-1
d_call: .
j_call: TRBJ2-7
clone_size: .
cdr3_aa: CASLTGGAYEQYF
cdr3_nt: TGTGCCAGCCTTACGGGGGGCGCCTACGAGCAGTACTTC

v_call: TRBV28
d_call: .
j_call: TRBJ2-3
clone_size: .
cdr3_aa: CASSEGGGWITDTQYF
cdr3_nt: TGTGCCAGCAGTGAAGGCGGAGGCTGGATTACAGATACGCAGTATTTT

v_call: TRBV4-2
d_call: TRBD2
j_call: TRBJ2-3
clone_size: .
cdr3_aa: CASSPPLAGGPDTQYF
cdr3_nt: TGTGCCAGCAGCCCCCCCCTAGCGGGAGGGCCAGATACGCAGTATTTT

v_call: TRBV7-6
d_call: .
j_call: TRBJ2-7
clone_size: once
cdr3_aa: CASSPGVSYSYEQYF
cdr3_nt: TGTGCCAGCAGTCCCGGGGTTTCGTACTCCTACGAGCAGTACTTC

v_call: TRBV14
d_call: .
j_call: TRBJ2-7
clone_size: .
cdr3_aa: CASSPSTRREQYF
cdr3_nt: TGTGCCAGCAGCCCGTCGACGAGGCGCGAGCAGTACTTC

v_call: TRBV9
d_call: TRBD1
j_call: TRBJ2-7
clone_size: .
cdr3_aa: CASSVGQGVSYEQYF
cdr3_nt: TGTGCCAGCAGCGTGGGACAGGGCGTCTCCTACGAGCAGTACTTC

v_call: TRBV4-1
d_call: .
j_call: TRBJ2-7
clone_size: .
cdr3_aa: CASSRFPRGYEQYF
cdr3_nt: TGCGCCAGCAGCCGGTTCCCGAGAGGGTACGAGCAGTACTTC

v_call: TRBV27
d_call: .
j_call: TRBJ2-6
clone_size: .
cdr3_aa: CASALGSGANVLTF
cdr3_nt: TGTGCCAGCGCCCTAGGATCGGGGGCCAACGTCCTGACTTTC

v_call: TRBV9
d_call: .
j_call: TRBJ1-3
clone_size: .
cdr3_aa: CASSPPRGTGNTIYF
cdr3_nt: TGTGCCAGCAGCCCCCCCAGGGGAACTGGAAACACCATATATTTT

v_call: TRBV11-2
d_call: .
j_call: TRBJ2-1
clone_size: .
cdr3_aa: CASSEVSYNEQFF
cdr3_nt: TGTGCCAGCAGCGAGGTATCCTACAATGAGCAGTTCTTC

v_call: TRBV7-6
d_call: .
j_call: TRBJ2-2
clone_size: .
cdr3_aa: CASSRLVSSNTGELFF
cdr3_nt: TGTGCCAGCAGCAGACTAGTCTCTTCGAACACCGGGGAGCTGTTTTTT

v_call: TRBV5-1
d_call: .
j_call: TRBJ1-3
clone_size: .
cdr3_aa: CASSLVGNSGNTIYF
cdr3_nt: TGCGCCAGCAGCTTGGTTGGTAACTCTGGAAACACCATATATTTT

v_call: TRBV13
d_call: TRBD1
j_call: TRBJ1-1
clone_size: .
cdr3_aa: CASSILQGRTEAFF
cdr3_nt: TGTGCCAGCAGCATACTACAGGGGAGGACTGAAGCTTTCTTT

v_call: TRBV4-1
d_call: .
j_call: TRBJ2-5
clone_size: .
cdr3_aa: CASSQDYPFGLAETQYF
cdr3_nt: TGCGCCAGCAGCCAAGATTACCCCTTCGGGCTTGCAGAGACCCAGTACTTC

v_call: TRBV6-5
d_call: TRBD1
j_call: TRBJ1-5
clone_size: .
cdr3_aa: CASSYGQGDQPQHF
cdr3_nt: TGTGCCAGCAGTTACGGACAGGGCGATCAGCCCCAGCATTTT

v_call: TRBV28
d_call: .
j_call: TRBJ2-7
clone_size: .
cdr3_aa: CASSWAESYEQYF
cdr3_nt: TGTGCCAGCTCCTGGGCCGAAAGCTACGAGCAGTACTTC

v_call: TRBV7-9
d_call: .
j_call: TRBJ2-7
clone_size: .
cdr3_aa: CASSLGTDVYF
cdr3_nt: TGTGCCAGCAGCTTAGGGACTGATGTGTACTTC

v_call: TRBV27
d_call: TRBD2
j_call: TRBJ2-7
clone_size: .
cdr3_aa: CASRGGTSYEQYF
cdr3_nt: TGTGCCAGCAGGGGGGGGACCTCCTACGAGCAGTACTTC

v_call: TRBV27
d_call: TRBD2
j_call: TRBJ2-3
clone_size: .
cdr3_aa: CASGLASTDTQYF
cdr3_nt: TGTGCCAGCGGACTAGCTAGCACAGATACGCAGTATTTT

v_call: TRBV27
d_call: .
j_call: TRBJ2-1
clone_size: .
cdr3_aa: CASSLRHYNEQFF
cdr3_nt: TGTGCCAGCAGTTTGCGCCATTACAATGAGCAGTTCTTC

v_call: TRBV28
d_call: .
j_call: TRBJ2-7
clone_size: .
cdr3_aa: CASSLPLGDSGLPASSYEQYF
cdr3_nt: TGTGCCAGCAGTTTACCTCTCGGGGATAGTGGTCTGCCCGCAAGCTCCTACGAGCAGTACTTC

v_call: TRBV10-2
d_call: .
j_call: TRBJ2-7
clone_size: once
cdr3_aa: CASSEIYSSYEQYF
cdr3_nt: TGCGCCAGCAGTGAGATTTACAGCTCCTACGAGCAGTACTTC

v_call: TRBV11-2
d_call: .
j_call: TRBJ2-1
clone_size: few
cdr3_aa: CASSLLGGTNELFF
cdr3_nt: TGTGCCAGCAGTCTCCTCGGGGGTACTAATGAGTTGTTCTTC

v_call: TRBV13
d_call: TRBD1
j_call: TRBJ2-7
clone_size: .
cdr3_aa: CASSWGTGNLYEQYF
cdr3_nt: TGTGCCAGCAGCTGGGGGACAGGGAATTTATACGAGCAGTACTTC

v_call: TRBV10-1
d_call: TRBD1
j_call: TRBJ2-7
clone_size: .
cdr3_aa: CASSRDRDPYEQYF
cdr3_nt: TGCGCCAGCAGCCGGGACAGGGACCCCTACGAGCAGTACTTC

v_call: TRBV27
d_call: .
j_call: TRBJ2-3
clone_size: .
cdr3_aa: CASSHGSRHTQYF
cdr3_nt: TGTGCCAGCAGCCACGGGAGTAGGCATACGCAGTATTTT

v_call: TRBV7-2
d_call: .
j_call: TRBJ2-7
clone_size: .
cdr3_aa: CASSLSPDFYEQYF
cdr3_nt: TGTGCCAGCAGCCTGAGTCCGGACTTCTACGAGCAGTACTTC

v_call: TRBV27
d_call: .
j_call: TRBJ2-1
clone_size: .
cdr3_aa: CASSFGAEQFF
cdr3_nt: TGTGCCAGCAGTTTTGGAGCTGAGCAGTTCTTC

v_call: TRBV6-6
d_call: .
j_call: TRBJ1-1
clone_size: .
cdr3_aa: CASSYSITAMNTEAFF
cdr3_nt: TGTGCCAGCAGTTACTCGATAACAGCCATGAACACTGAAGCTTTCTTT

v_call: TRBV2
d_call: .
j_call: TRBJ2-7
clone_size: .
cdr3_aa: CASSEKEYRAYEQYF
cdr3_nt: TGTGCCAGCAGTGAAAAAGAGTACAGAGCCTACGAGCAGTACTTC

v_call: TRBV20-1
d_call: TRBD1
j_call: TRBJ1-2
clone_size: .
cdr3_aa: CSAMGQGDTF
cdr3_nt: TGCAGTGCGATGGGACAGGGTGACACCTTC

v_call: TRBV7-8
d_call: .
j_call: TRBJ1-4
clone_size: .
cdr3_aa: CASSSHPDGLFF
cdr3_nt: TGTGCCAGCAGCTCCCACCCGGACGGGCTGTTTTTT

v_call: TRBV4-1
d_call: .
j_call: TRBJ2-7
clone_size: .
cdr3_aa: CASSRVLGGYEQYF
cdr3_nt: TGCGCCAGCAGCCGCGTACTGGGGGGCTACGAGCAGTACTTC

v_call: TRBV7-9
d_call: .
j_call: TRBJ2-7
clone_size: .
cdr3_aa: CASSLGVGTSAYEQYF
cdr3_nt: TGTGCCAGCAGCTTAGGGGTCGGGACATCGGCCTACGAGCAGTACTTC

v_call: TRBV9
d_call: .
j_call: TRBJ2-7
clone_size: .
cdr3_aa: CASGGTLSWEQYF
cdr3_nt: TGTGCCAGCGGCGGGACACTCTCTTGGGAGCAGTACTTC

v_call: TRBV4-1
d_call: .
j_call: TRBJ1-1
clone_size: .
cdr3_aa: CASSQDLHQLLNTEAFF
cdr3_nt: TGCGCCAGCAGCCAAGACCTTCACCAACTCCTGAACACTGAAGCTTTCTTT

v_call: TRBV4-2
d_call: .
j_call: TRBJ1-5
clone_size: .
cdr3_aa: CASSQAGHGGQPQHF
cdr3_nt: TGTGCCAGCAGCCAAGCGGGACACGGAGGGCAGCCCCAGCATTTT